The 20 T cell receptor beta chains in this list originate from one sample, sequenced in a study of blood T cell repertoires in COVID-19. The assay was immunoSEQ multiplex PCR, and TCRdb's table has in-frame clones only and misses some. In the table there are hundreds of thousands of clones, 65% to 90% of which are singletons. Sequences were obtained from peripheral blood. These TCRs come from a human donor in a cohort sampled during active COVID-19.

The J gene is TRBJ1-4, the V gene TRBV5-1, with 7 bases fitting TRBD1. Germline CDR1 is SGHRS and CDR2 is YFSETQ. The CDR3 loop spans 15 amino acids. With V trimmed by 3 bases and J by 6 bases, 8 bases remained unmatched. CDR3 in amino acids: CASSSRQGGDEKLFF. The CDR3 bases are TGCGCCAGCAGCTCACGACAGGGAGGCGATGAAAAACTGTTTTTT.

This chain joins TRBV5-1 and TRBJ1-4; 10 bases fit TRBD1. Germline CDR1 reads SGHRS; CDR2 reads YFSETQ. The length of the CDR3 is 18 residues. V trimming: 0 bases; J trimming: 8 bases; junction bases outside the gene matches: 13. CDR3 in DNA: TGCGCCAGCAGCTTGGAAGGGGGACAGGGGAACGGAGGAGAAAAACTGTTTTTT. Protein sequence: CASSLEGGQGNGGEKLFF.

This chain uses TRBV29-1 with TRBJ1-3, with D possibly TRBD1 on 5 matching bases. The ends were cut back, 2 bases at V and 8 bases at J, with 10 bases in the middle. Germline V CDR1 and CDR2: SQVTM, ANQGSEA. The length of the CDR3 is 12 residues. The CDR3 protein is CSVEIGGHTIYF. CDR3 coding DNA: TGCAGCGTTGAAATCGGGGGACACACCATATATTTT. The full variable domain, its missing parts supplied by reference TRBV29-1 and TRBJ1-3, is SAVISQKPSRDICQRGTSLTIQCQVDSQVTMMFWYRQQPGQSLTLIATANQGSEATYESGFVIDKFPISRPNLTFSTLTVSNMSPEDSSIYLCSVEIGGHTIYFGEGSWLTVV.

This clone was seen only a few times. Here the CDR3 DNA reads TGTGCCAGCTCGGAACAGGGGATGAGTAGCGCAAACACCATATATTTT. Protein product: CASSEQGMSSANTIYF. V gene TRBV7-9 combines with J gene TRBJ1-3; TRBD1 matches at 7 bases. Germline values: CDR1 SEHNR, CDR2 FQNEAQ (reference sequence). The CDR3 extends over 16 amino acids. Germline trimming cut 8 bases from V and 6 bases from J; bases unmatched to any gene: 16.

The gene calls are TRBV5-6 and TRBJ1-2, with 7 bases matching TRBD1. J was trimmed by 7 bases and V by 4 bases; bases with no gene match: 10. This CDR3 contains 14 residues. Per germline, CDR1 SGHDT and CDR2 YYEEEE. CDR3 sequence reads: CASSPDRALFGYTF. The CDR3 region has the DNA TGTGCCAGCAGCCCCGACAGGGCCTTATTTGGCTACACCTTC.

J is TRBJ2-3 and V is TRBV3-1 (or the pseudogene TRBV3-2); D unresolved. The germline V gene has CDR1 LGHDT and CDR2 YNNKEL (reference sequence). V was trimmed by 4 bases and J by 2 bases, leaving 16 bases between them. This CDR3 comprises 16 residues. The CDR3 nucleotides read TGTGCCAGCAGCCCCTTGATGACTCTCTCCACAGATACGCAGTATTTT. It translates to CASSPLMTLSTDTQYF.

The rearrangement joins TRBV5-1 to TRBJ1-2, with 10 bases fitting TRBD1. The V and J ends lost 7 bases and 3 bases, in that order; junction bases with no gene match: 6. Germline CDR1 and CDR2: SGHRS and YFSETQ. This CDR3 spans 14 amino acids. The CDR3 nucleotides read TGCGCCAGCGGCCAGACAGGGGGCGACTATGGCTACACCTTC. Its protein is CASGQTGGDYGYTF.

This clone was seen once. The chain is built from TRBV18 and TRBJ1-2; 7 bases agree with TRBD1. The germline V gene has CDR1 KGHSH and CDR2 LQKENI. V lost 3 bases, J lost 6 bases, and 7 bases stayed unmatched. This CDR3 region has 14 residues. The CDR3 sequence: CASSPGTASDGYTF. CDR3 bases: TGTGCCAGCTCACCCGGGACAGCGTCAGATGGCTACACCTTC.

This chain uses TRBV5-4 with TRBJ2-1; 11 bases are shared with TRBD2. Unmatched junction bases numbered 6, after V lost 0 bases and J lost 7 bases. This CDR3 is 16 amino acids long. Germline V gene lookup returns CDR1 SGHNT and CDR2 YYREEE (reference sequence). CDR3 nucleotides: TGTGCCAGCAGCTTGGCCGCGGCTAGCGGGGGGAATGAGCAGTTCTTC. This encodes CASSLAAASGGNEQFF.

This chain uses TRBV2 with TRBJ1-2; D ambiguous. The V gene's germline CDR1 is SNHLY and CDR2 FYNNEI. The CDR3 is 13 residues long. V lost 1 base to trimming and J lost 6 bases, with 9 bases between them. CDR3 nucleotide sequence: TGTGCCAGCAGTGAAGAAGTTCCAGATGGCTACACCTTC. This codes for CASSEEVPDGYTF.

This chain uses TRBV21-1 with TRBJ1-2; the table gives TRBD1 as D, unverified against the DNA. TRBV21-1 is a pseudogene locus. The CDR3 is 18 residues long. The CDR3 nucleotides read TGTGCCAGCAGCAAAGCGGCCCAGACGGACAGGGGGTTGAAGGGCTACACCTTC. Translation: CASSKAAQTDRGLKGYTF.

CDR3 sequence reads: CASSSPRGAQNTEAFF. The CDR3 DNA sequence: TGTGCCAGCAGCTCACCCAGGGGGGCGCAGAACACTGAAGCTTTCTTT. The chain combines TRBV13 with TRBJ1-1, with 7 bases fitting TRBD1. Looked up from germline, CDR1 is PRHDT and CDR2 is FYEKMQ (reference sequence). The CDR3 length is 16 residues. Unmatched junction bases numbered 9, after V lost 4 bases and J lost 1 base.

V gene TRBV6-5 combines with J gene TRBJ1-1, with 8 nucleotides matching TRBD1. Germline V gene lookup returns CDR1 MNHEY and CDR2 SVGAGI. After removal of 7 bases from V and 1 base from J, the junction contained 2 bases not matched to a gene. This CDR3 contains 13 residues. CDR3 DNA sequence: TGTGCCAGCACCACAGGGGGGAACACTGAAGCTTTCTTT. Its protein product is CASTTGGNTEAFF.

This clone was seen a single time. The V and J genes are TRBV5-1 and TRBJ1-1, with D perhaps matching TRBD1 (5 bases). The CDR3 covers 15 residues. Deletions cut 0 bases from V and 8 bases from J, with 17 bases between. Germline V gene data show CDR1 as SGHRS and CDR2 as YFSETQ. CDR3 sequence (DNA): TGCGCCAGCAGCTTGGGAGCCAAAGGGACTCCAGAAGCTTTCTTT. This codes for CASSLGAKGTPEAFF.

The chain couples TRBV24-1 to TRBJ2-5; D call uncertain. Germline CDR1 is KGHDR and CDR2 is SFDVKD. V lost 3 bases and J lost 2, with 9 bases in between. The CDR3 runs 14 residues. Here the CDR3 DNA reads TGTGCCACCAGTGATCCTGACAAGCAAGAGACCCAGTACTTC. This codes for CATSDPDKQETQYF.

This clone was picked up one time. V usage is TRBV5-1 and J usage is TRBJ2-7; the match to TRBD1 covers 8 bases. The ends lost 0 bases at V and 6 bases at J; junction bases unmatched: 8. The CDR3 runs to 15 residues. Germline V lookup: CDR1 SGHRS, CDR2 YFSETQ. The CDR3 loop reads CASSLGTGGRVEQYF. The CDR3 DNA follows: TGCGCCAGCAGCTTGGGTACAGGGGGTAGGGTCGAGCAGTACTTC.

In its sample, this clone was seen a few times. The J gene is TRBJ1-2, the V gene TRBV19; 10 bases align to TRBD1. Germline CDR1 is LNHDA and CDR2 is SQIVND (reference sequence). The V and J ends lost 9 bases and 4 bases, in that order; junction bases with no gene match: 11. The CDR3 extends over 15 amino acids. The CDR3 nucleotides are TGTGCCAGCAGAGACAGACAGGGGGCTAGCTATGGCTACACCTTC. It encodes CASRDRQGASYGYTF.

The rearrangement links TRBV27 to TRBJ2-7, with D tentatively TRBD1 (6 bases). Per the germline V gene, CDR1 is MNHEY and CDR2 is SMNVEV (reference sequence). V lost 2 bases and J 5 bases, leaving 10 bases between the germline ends. This CDR3 contains 13 residues. Here the CDR3 DNA reads TGTGCCAGCAGTTTACGAGGACAGAACGAGCAGTACTTC. Its protein is CASSLRGQNEQYF.

The chain links TRBV5-1 to TRBJ2-3; D possibly corresponds to TRBD2 (6 bases). CDR3 length equals 16 residues. Germline CDR1 reads SGHRS; CDR2 reads YFSETQ. The V end was cut by 4 bases, the J end by 6 bases, with 21 bases between. DNA for the CDR3: TGCGCCAGCAGCGCCGCCGTAGCGGTCGAGGGGGATACGCAGTATTTT. Encoded protein: CASSAAVAVEGDTQYF.

The CDR3 reads CASSQRRDGNTEAFF. DNA of the CDR3: TGCGCCAGCAGCCAAAGGAGGGATGGGAACACTGAAGCTTTCTTT. This rearrangement joins TRBV4-1 to TRBJ1-1; D ambiguous. Trimming took 2 bases from V and 1 from J, leaving 11 bases between them. This CDR3 comprises 15 residues. The V gene's germline CDR1 is MGHRA and CDR2 YSYEKL.